This T cell receptor beta chain was recorded in a study of quantifying T cell responses using KT2 cells. Study overall: TCR alpha and beta constant-region primers primed reverse transcription of RNA.

General study results and limits: Even the lowest spike-in, about one KT2 cell per 100,000 PBMC, yielded detectable KT2 sequences.

Different KT2-to-PBMC ratios were created with a constant PBMC count. With respect to this clonotype: Its antigen is not identified.

The CDR3 covers 14 residues. The V gene's germline CDR1 is MNHNS and CDR2 SASEGT. V was shortened by 10 bases and J by 0 bases, with 13 bases between the two germline ends. Each cDNA got a UMI-containing oligo ligated at its 3' end. An equimolar mix of RC1.1 and RC1.2 primed the beta chain across TRBC1 and TRBC2. TCRdb independently ran MiXCR on the UMI-ligation and nested PCR reads; one entry per CDR3 protein. The data hold fewer than 60,000 distinct CDR3 sequences, with approximately 10% observed a single time. The sequence was collected from a human donor. The sequenced material came from PBMCs spiked with cells of the T cell clone KT2. This chain uses TRBV6-1 with TRBJ1-3; D gene unclear. The chain's CDR3 is CATGAFLSGNTIYF. The CDR3 DNA follows: TGTGCCACCGGAGCGTTCCTCTCTGGAAACACCATATATTTT.